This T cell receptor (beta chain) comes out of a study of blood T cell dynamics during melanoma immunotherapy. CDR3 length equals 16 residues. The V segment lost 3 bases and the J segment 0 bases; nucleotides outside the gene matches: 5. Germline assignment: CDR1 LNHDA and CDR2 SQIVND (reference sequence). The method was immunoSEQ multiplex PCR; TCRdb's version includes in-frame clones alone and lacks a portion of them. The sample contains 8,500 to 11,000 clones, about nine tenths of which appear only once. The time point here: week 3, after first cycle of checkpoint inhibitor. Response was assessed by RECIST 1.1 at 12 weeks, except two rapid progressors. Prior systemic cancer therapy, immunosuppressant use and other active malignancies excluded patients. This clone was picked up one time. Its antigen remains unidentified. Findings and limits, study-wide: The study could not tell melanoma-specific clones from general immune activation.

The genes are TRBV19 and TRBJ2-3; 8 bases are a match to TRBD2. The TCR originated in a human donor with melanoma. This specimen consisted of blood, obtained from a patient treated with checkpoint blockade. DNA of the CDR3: TGTGCCAGTAGTATGGAACTAGCGGCTAGCACAGATACGCAGTATTTT. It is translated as CASSMELAASTDTQYF.